Reported below is one T cell receptor beta chain. The antigen is unknown. The data stem from a study of T cell responses to AZD1222 COVID-19 vaccine. Overall study findings and caveats: Dominant at 160-218 and 743-854, vaccine-associated CD4 TCRs also spanned spike. Repertoire samples came only from after the peak T cell response. The study found Spike-specific TCR breadth and depth rose after two AZD1222 doses.

The germline V gene has CDR1 MDHEN and CDR2 SYDVKM. V was clipped by 6 bases and J by 5 bases; unmatched bases: 9. The CDR3 is 15 residues long. Measured with immunoSEQ multiplex PCR; TCRdb has only the in-frame clones, and not every one. The sample yields 150,000 to 200,000 clones, 75% to 90% seen once. V and J are TRBV28 and TRBJ2-1, with 8 bases fitting TRBD1. The starting material was peripheral blood, obtained on day 0 of AZD1222 vaccination. The TCR was taken from an adult in good health. The CDR3 DNA reads TGTGCCAGCAGCCTCGGACAGGGAAGCCACAATGAGCAGTTCTTC. Protein: CASSLGQGSHNEQFF.